This T cell receptor (beta chain) is from a study of CD8 T cells in ankylosing spondylitis. TCRdb processed the 5' RACE reads anew with MiXCR; each CDR3 protein has one entry. This sample yields about 130,000 distinct CDR3 sequences, of which roughly 7.3% are seen a single time; 12% belongs to the top ten. The germline gives CDR1 MGHRA, CDR2 YSYEKL. Trimming took off 4 bases at V and 0 bases at J, with 18 bases between the two ends. This CDR3 is built from 18 residues. General study points: Characteristic, it appeared, of ankylosing spondylitis blood was a TCR beta motif of roughly 8 highly homologous variants.

This clonotype was seen at least ten times. Its antigen is undetermined. The chain carries TRBV4-1 and TRBJ1-4; TRBD1 is a possible D gene (6 bases). Sequenced: blood, either unsorted or a sorted T cell fraction (not recorded which). The clonotype was recovered from a male donor with ankylosing spondylitis or in good health (not recorded which). This chain's CDR3 is CASSRERGGLATNEKLFF. For the CDR3, the DNA is TGCGCCAGCAGCCGAGAAAGGGGGGGGCTTGCAACTAATGAAAAACTGTTTTTT.